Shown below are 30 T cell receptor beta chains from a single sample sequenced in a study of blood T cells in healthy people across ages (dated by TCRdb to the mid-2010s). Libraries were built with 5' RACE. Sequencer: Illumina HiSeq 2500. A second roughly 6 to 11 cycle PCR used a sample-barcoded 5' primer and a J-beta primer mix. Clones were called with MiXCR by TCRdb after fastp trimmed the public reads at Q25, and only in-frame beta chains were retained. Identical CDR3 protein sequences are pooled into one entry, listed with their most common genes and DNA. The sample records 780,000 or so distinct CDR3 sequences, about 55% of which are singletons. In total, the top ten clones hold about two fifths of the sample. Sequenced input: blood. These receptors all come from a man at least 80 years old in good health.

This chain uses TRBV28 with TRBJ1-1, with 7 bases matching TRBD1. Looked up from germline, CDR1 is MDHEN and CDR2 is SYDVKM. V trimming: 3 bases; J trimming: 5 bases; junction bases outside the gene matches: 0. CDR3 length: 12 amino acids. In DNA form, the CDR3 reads TGTGCCAGCAGTTTGGGACAGACTGAAGCTTTCTTT. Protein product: CASSLGQTEAFF.

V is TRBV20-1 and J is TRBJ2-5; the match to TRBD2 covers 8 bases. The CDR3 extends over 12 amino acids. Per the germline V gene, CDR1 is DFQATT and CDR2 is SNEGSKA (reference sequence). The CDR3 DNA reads TGCAGGGCGAGCGGGAGCGGGGAGACCCAGTACTTC. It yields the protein CRASGSGETQYF.

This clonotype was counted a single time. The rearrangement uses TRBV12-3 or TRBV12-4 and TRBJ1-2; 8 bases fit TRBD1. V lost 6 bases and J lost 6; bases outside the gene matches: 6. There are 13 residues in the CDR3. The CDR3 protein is CASSHGQGHGYTF. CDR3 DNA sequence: TGTGCCAGCAGCCATGGACAGGGACATGGCTACACCTTC.

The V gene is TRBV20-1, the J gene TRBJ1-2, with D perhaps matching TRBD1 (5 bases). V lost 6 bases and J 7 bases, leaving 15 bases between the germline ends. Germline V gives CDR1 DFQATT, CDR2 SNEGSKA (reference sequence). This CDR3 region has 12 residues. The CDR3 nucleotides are TGCAGTGCCTCTACAGGAGTCAGTGGCTACACCTTC. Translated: CSASTGVSGYTF.

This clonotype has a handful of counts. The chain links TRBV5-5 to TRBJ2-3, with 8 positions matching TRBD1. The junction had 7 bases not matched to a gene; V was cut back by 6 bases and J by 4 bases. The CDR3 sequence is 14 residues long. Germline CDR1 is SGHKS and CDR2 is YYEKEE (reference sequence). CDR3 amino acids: CASKSGGIADTQYF. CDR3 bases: TGTGCCAGCAAATCAGGGGGCATTGCAGATACGCAGTATTTT. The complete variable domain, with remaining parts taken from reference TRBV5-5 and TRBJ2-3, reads DAGVTQSPTHLIKTRGQQVTLRCSPISGHKSVSWYQQVLGQGPQFIFQYYEKEERGRGNFPDRFSARQFPNYSSELNVNALLLGDSALYLCASKSGGIADTQYFGPGTRLTVL.

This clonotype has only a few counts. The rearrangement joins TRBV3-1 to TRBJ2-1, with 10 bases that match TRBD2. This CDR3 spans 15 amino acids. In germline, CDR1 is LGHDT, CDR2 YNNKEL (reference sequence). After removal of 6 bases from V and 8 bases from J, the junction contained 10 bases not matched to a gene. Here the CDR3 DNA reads TGTGCCAGCAGTCACACTAGCGGGACCTCCGATGAGCAGTTCTTC. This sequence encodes CASSHTSGTSDEQFF.

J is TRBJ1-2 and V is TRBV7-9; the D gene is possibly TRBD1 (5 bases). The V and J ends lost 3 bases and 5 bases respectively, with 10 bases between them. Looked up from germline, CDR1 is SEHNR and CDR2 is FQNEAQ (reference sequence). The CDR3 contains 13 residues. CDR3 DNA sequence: TGTGCCAGCAGCTTGCAGGGCCGATATGGCTACACCTTC. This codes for CASSLQGRYGYTF.

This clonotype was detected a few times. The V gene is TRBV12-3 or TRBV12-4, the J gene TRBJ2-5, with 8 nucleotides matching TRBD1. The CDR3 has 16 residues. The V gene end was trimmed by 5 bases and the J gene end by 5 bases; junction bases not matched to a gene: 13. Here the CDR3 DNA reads TGTGCCAGCAGTCCACTCCGGACAGGGATTCTGGAGACCCAGTACTTC. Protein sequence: CASSPLRTGILETQYF.

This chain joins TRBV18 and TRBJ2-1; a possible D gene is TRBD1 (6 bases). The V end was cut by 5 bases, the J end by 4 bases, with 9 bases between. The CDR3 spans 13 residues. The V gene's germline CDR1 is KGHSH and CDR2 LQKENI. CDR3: CASSADRYNEQFF. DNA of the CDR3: TGTGCCAGCTCAGCGGACAGATACAATGAGCAGTTCTTC. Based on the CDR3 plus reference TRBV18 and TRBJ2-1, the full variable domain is NAGVMQNPRHLVRRRGQEARLRCSPMKGHSHVYWYRQLPEEGLKFMVYLQKENIIDESGMPKERFSAEFPKEGPSILRIQQVVRGDSAAYFCASSADRYNEQFFGPGTRLTVL.

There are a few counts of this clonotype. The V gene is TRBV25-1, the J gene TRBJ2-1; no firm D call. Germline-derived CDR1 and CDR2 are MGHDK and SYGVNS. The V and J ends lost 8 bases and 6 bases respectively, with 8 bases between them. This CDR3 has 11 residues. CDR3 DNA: TGTGCCAGCTCTAGAGTCAATGAGCAGTTCTTC. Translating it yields CASSRVNEQFF.

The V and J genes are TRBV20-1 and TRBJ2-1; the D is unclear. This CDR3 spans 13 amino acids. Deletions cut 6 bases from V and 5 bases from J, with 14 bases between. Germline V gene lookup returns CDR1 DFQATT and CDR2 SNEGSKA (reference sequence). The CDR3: CSAPRRLNNEQFF. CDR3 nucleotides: TGCAGTGCCCCTCGGCGCCTGAACAATGAGCAGTTCTTC.

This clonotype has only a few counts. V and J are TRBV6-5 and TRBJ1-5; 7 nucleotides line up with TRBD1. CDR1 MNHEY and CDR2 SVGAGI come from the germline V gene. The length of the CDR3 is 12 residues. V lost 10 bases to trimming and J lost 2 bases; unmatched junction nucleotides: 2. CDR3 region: CATGQGNQPQHF. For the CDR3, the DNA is TGTGCCACTGGACAGGGCAATCAGCCCCAGCATTTT.

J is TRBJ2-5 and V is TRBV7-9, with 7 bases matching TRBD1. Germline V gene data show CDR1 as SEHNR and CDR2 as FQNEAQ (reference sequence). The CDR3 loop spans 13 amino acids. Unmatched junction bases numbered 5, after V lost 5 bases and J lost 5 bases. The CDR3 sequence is CASSIGGAETQYF. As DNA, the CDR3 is TGTGCCAGCAGCATAGGGGGCGCGGAGACCCAGTACTTC.

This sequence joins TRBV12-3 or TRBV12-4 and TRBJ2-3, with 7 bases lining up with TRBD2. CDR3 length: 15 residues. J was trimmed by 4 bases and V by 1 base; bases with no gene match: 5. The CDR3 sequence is CASSLGGGSSDTQYF. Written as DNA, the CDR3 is TGTGCCAGCAGTTTAGGTGGCGGGAGCTCAGATACGCAGTATTTT.

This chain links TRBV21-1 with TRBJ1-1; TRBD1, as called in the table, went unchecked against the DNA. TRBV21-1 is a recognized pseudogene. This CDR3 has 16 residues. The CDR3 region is CANPTKKTARCTEAFF. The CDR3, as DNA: TGTGCCAACCCGACTAAAAAGACAGCCAGGTGCACTGAAGCTTTCTTT.

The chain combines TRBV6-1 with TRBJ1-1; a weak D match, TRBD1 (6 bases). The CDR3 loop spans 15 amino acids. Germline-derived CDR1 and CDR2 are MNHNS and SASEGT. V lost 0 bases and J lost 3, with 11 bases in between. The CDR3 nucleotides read TGTGCCAGCAGTGAAGCGGCAGGGGCAGACACTGAAGCTTTCTTT. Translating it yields CASSEAAGADTEAFF.

CDR3 loop: CSATGNYGYTF. The CDR3 DNA follows: TGCAGTGCTACCGGCAACTATGGCTACACCTTC. The chain employs TRBV20-1 and TRBJ1-2; D is uncertain. The CDR3 length is 11 residues. V dropped 4 bases and J dropped 2 bases, with 5 bases sitting between them. Germline CDR1 and CDR2: DFQATT and SNEGSKA (reference sequence).

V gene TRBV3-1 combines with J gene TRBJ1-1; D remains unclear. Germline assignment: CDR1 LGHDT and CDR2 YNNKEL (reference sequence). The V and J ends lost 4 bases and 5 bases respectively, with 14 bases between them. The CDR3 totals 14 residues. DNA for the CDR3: TGTGCCAGCAGCCCCCTCGGCCTCGCGACTGAAGCTTTCTTT. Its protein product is CASSPLGLATEAFF.

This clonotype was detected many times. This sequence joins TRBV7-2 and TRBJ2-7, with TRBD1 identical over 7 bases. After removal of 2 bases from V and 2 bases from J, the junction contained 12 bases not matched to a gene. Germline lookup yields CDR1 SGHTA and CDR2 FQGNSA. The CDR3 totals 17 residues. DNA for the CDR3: TGTGCCAGCAGCTTATCCCGTCGGGACAGCATCCCCTACGAGCAGTACTTC. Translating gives CASSLSRRDSIPYEQYF.

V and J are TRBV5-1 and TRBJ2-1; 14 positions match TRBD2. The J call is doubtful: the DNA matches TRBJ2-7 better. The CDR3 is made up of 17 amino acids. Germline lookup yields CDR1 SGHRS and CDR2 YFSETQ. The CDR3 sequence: CASSVLTGTSGSSEQYF. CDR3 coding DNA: TGCGCCAGCAGCGTGTTAACCGGGACTAGCGGGAGCAGTGAGCAGTACTTC.

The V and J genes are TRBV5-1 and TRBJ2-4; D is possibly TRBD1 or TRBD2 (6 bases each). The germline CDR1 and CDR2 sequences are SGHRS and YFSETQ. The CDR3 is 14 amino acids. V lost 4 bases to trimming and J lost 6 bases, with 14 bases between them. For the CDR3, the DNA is TGCGCCAGCAGCGCGGAAGGGGGGTCAAACATTCAGTACTTC. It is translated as CASSAEGGSNIQYF.

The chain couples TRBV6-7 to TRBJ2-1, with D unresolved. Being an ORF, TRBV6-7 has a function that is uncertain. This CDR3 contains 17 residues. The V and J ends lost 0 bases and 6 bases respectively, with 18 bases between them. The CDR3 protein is CASSYSGLQEPSNEQFF. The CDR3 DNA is TGTGCCAGCAGTTACTCTGGGCTACAAGAACCCTCCAATGAGCAGTTCTTC.

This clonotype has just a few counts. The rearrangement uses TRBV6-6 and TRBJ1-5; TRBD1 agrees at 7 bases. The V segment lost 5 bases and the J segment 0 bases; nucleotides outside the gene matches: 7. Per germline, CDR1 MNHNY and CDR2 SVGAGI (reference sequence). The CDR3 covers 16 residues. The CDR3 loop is CASSPPQGDSNQPQHF. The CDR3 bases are TGTGCCAGCAGTCCCCCCCAGGGGGATAGCAATCAGCCCCAGCATTTT.

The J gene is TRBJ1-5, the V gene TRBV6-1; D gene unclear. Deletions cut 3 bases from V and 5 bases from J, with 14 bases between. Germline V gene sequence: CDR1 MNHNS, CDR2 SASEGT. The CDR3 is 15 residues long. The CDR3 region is CASSDRDRSDQPQHF. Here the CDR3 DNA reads TGTGCCAGCAGTGACCGGGATCGGTCAGATCAGCCCCAGCATTTT.

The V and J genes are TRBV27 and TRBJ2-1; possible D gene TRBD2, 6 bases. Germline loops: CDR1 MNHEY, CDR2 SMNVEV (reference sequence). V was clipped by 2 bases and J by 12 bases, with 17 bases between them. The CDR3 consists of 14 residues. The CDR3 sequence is CASSLRRLGGGQFF. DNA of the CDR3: TGTGCCAGCAGTTTACGGAGGCTGGGGGGAGGGCAGTTCTTC.

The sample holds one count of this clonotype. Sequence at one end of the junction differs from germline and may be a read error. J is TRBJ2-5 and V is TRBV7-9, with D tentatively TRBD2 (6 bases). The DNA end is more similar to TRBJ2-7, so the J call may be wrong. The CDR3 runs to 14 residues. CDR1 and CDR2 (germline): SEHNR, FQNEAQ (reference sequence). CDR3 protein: CARSLAGGAGEQYF. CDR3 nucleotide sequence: TGTGCCCGCAGCTTAGCAGGCGGGGCGGGCGAGCAGTACTTC.

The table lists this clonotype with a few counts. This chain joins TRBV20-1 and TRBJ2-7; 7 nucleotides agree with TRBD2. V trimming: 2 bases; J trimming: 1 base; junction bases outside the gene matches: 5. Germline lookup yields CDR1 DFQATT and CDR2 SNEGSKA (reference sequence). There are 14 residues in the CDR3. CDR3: CSARKSGISYEQYF. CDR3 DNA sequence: TGCAGTGCTAGAAAAAGCGGGATATCCTACGAGCAGTACTTC.

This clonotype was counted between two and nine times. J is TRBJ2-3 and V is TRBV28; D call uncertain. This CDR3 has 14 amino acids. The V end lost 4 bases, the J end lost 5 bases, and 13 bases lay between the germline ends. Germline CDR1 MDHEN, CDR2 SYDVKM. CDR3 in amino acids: CASSWRRLGDTQYF. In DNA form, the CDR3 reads TGTGCCAGCAGTTGGCGGCGTTTGGGAGATACGCAGTATTTT.

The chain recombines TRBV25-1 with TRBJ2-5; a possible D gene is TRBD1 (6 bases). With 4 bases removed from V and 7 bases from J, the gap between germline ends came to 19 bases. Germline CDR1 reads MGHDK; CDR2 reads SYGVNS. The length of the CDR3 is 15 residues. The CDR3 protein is CASSAAGQRLGTQYF. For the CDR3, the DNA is TGTGCCAGCAGTGCGGCCGGACAGAGGCTAGGGACCCAGTACTTC.

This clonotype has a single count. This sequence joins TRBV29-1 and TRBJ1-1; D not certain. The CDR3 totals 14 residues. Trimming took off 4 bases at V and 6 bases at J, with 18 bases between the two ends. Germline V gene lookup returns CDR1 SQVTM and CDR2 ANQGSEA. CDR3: CSVVGQRRASEAFF. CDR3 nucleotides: TGCAGCGTTGTAGGGCAACGCCGGGCTTCTGAAGCTTTCTTT.